This TCR beta chain comes out of a study of technical replicates of blood from a handful of donors. CDR3 length: 14 residues. Germline CDR1 reads SQVTM; CDR2 reads ANQGSEA. The V gene end was trimmed by 4 bases and the J gene end by 7 bases; junction bases not matched to a gene: 4. Assay: immunoSEQ multiplex PCR; the TCRdb copy retains only in-frame clones and omits some. This sample has 53,000 or so clones, with 93% found just once. This receptor was identified in a human donor in good health. Some clones in this sample may be carry-over from other donors' samples. Material for sequencing was PBMCs. The genes are TRBV29-1 and TRBJ2-2; 12 positions match TRBD2. The CDR3 DNA reads TGCAGCGTTGTCCTAGCGGGAGGGATCGGGGAGCTGTTTTTT. Its protein product is CSVVLAGGIGELFF.